This is a list of T cell receptor beta chains from one sample in a study of long-term antiretroviral therapy in people with HIV. The method was immunoSEQ multiplex PCR; TCRdb's version includes in-frame clones alone and lacks a portion of them. This sample carries roughly 25,000 clones, around 77% of them seen once, and the ten largest clones take 11%. Here the sequenced sample was unsorted PBMCs, taken 2.1 years after starting antiretroviral therapy. Source of these receptors: a man in his thirties or forties with HIV. Each CDR3 is given without its conserved first and last residue.

v_call cdr3_aa
TRBV2 ASSVHGDEYEQY
TRBV28 ASSPARAAPWAF
TRBV5-4 ASRAGGQIIQETQY
TRBV28 ASSSLGPFGYT
TRBV5-4 ASSLGANSEQY
TRBV7-9 ASSSDRANEQF
TRBV5-1 ASSLAPGGGTEAF
TRBV11-2 ASSLEGGSTDTQY
TRBV7-9 ASTWGTGELF
TRBV4-1 ASSQSLSSNQPQH
TRBV10-3 AIIRTSGRATDTQY